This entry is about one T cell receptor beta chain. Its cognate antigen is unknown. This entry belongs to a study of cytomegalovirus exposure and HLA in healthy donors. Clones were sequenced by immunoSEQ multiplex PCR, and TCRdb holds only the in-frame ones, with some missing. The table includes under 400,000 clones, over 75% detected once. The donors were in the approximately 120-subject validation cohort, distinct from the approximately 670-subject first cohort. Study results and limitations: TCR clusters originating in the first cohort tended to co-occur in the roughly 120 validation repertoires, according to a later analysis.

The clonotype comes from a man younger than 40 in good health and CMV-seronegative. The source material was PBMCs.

CDR3 DNA sequence: TGTGCCAGCAGCGGGCCCCTAGCGGGGGCTCAGGAGACCCAGTACTTC. Its translation: CASSGPLAGAQETQYF. This rearrangement joins TRBV5-4 to TRBJ2-5, with 10 nucleotides matching TRBD2. Germline CDR1 SGHNT, CDR2 YYREEE (reference sequence). The CDR3 loop spans 16 amino acids. J was trimmed by 5 bases and V by 4 bases; bases with no gene match: 11.